This is a list of T cell receptor beta chains from one sample in a study of blood T cells in healthy people across ages. TCRdb recomputed calls from the 5' RACE reads with MiXCR, one row per CDR3 protein. Of some 1.6 million distinct CDR3 sequences listed, roughly 30% are singletons. The sequenced sample consisted of blood. The receptors stem from a woman aged 30 to 39 in good health. The CDR3 runs from the conserved cysteine through the conserved F or W. The D gene is left open where the match is weak.

d_call,v_call,j_call,cdr3_aa
NA,TRBV20-1,TRBJ1-5,CSAEDEAMYQPQHF
TRBD1,TRBV20-1,TRBJ1-1,CSARGQGETNTEAFF
NA,TRBV7-9,TRBJ1-2,CASTTKTGNYGYTF
NA,TRBV10-3,TRBJ1-1,CAISESAPRSTEAFF
TRBD2,TRBV18,TRBJ2-3,CASSPPNSGSTDTQYF
NA,TRBV20-1,TRBJ2-5,CSADSRETQYF
NA,TRBV2,TRBJ2-7,CACSGDLRLYEQYF
NA,TRBV7-2,TRBJ2-7,CASSWGPGRPGEQYF
NA,TRBV5-1,TRBJ1-2,CASSSPGEDVYGYTF
NA,TRBV7-3,TRBJ2-5,CASSQEFQGGPNQETQYF
NA,TRBV9,TRBJ1-2,CASSVDGRYYYGYTF
TRBD2,TRBV3-1,TRBJ2-7,CASSSTSGRYEQYF
TRBD1,TRBV6-1,TRBJ1-2,CASIQGPPGTGYGYTF
NA,TRBV7-9,TRBJ2-3,CASSSGPGPDTQYF
TRBD1,TRBV29-1,TRBJ2-3,CSVESSRGRGDTQYF
NA,TRBV7-3,TRBJ1-2,CASSLFALPSSGGYTF
TRBD2,TRBV20-1,TRBJ2-3,CSASTTTSGGTSTDTQYF
TRBD1,TRBV29-1,TRBJ1-2,CSVTSTGAFGYTF